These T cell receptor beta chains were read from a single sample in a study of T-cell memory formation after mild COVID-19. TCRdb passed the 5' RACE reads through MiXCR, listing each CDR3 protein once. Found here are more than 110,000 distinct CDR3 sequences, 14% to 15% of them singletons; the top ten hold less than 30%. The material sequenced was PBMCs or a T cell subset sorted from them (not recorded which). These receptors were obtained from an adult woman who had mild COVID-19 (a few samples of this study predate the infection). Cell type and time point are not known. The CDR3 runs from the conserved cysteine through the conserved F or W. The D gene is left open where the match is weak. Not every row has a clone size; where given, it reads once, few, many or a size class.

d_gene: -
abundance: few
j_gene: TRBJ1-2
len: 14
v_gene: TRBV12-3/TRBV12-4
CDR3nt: TGTGCCAGCGGCGGGACGATTATCCCCTATGGCTACACCTTC
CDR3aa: CASGGTIIPYGYTF

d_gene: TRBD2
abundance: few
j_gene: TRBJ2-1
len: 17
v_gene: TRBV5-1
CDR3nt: TGCGCCAGCAGCTTGGGACTAGCGGGGGCCCCAAGGAATGAGCAGTTCTTC
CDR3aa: CASSLGLAGAPRNEQFF

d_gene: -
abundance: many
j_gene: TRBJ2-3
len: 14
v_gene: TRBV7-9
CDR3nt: TGTGCCAGCAGGCCCTCCACAGGGCCAGATACGCAGTATTTT
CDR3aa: CASRPSTGPDTQYF

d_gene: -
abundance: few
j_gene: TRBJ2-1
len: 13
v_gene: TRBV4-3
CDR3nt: TGCGCCAGCAGCCAAGAATTCGACAATGAGCAGTTCTTC
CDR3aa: CASSQEFDNEQFF

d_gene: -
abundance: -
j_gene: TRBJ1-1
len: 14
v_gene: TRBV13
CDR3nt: TGTGCCAGCAGCTTACCCACAGGGTACACTGAAGCTTTCTTT
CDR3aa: CASSLPTGYTEAFF

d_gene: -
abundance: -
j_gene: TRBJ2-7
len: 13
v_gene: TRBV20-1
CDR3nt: TGCAGTGCTAGAGTTGGGGAACCGTACGAGCAGTACTTC
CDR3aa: CSARVGEPYEQYF

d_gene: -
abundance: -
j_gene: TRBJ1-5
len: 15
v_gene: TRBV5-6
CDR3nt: TGTGCCAGCAGCTTGGGATTCTCGTCTAACCAGCCCCAGCATTTT
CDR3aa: CASSLGFSSNQPQHF

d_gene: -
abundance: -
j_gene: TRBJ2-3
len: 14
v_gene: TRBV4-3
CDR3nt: TGCGCCAGCAGCCAAGATGGTGGGGGGGATACGCAGTATTTT
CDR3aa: CASSQDGGGDTQYF

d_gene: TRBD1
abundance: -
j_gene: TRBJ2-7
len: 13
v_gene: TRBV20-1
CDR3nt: TGCAGTGCTAGAGAACCGGGACAGTACGAGCAGTACTTC
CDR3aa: CSAREPGQYEQYF

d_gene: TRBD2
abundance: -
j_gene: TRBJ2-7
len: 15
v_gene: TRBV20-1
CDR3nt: TGCAGTGCTTCTACTAGCGGCCTATTTTCTTACGAGCAGTACTTC
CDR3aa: CSASTSGLFSYEQYF

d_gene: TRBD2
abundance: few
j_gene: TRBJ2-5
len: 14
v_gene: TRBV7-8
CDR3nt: TGTGCCAGCAGCTCTCTAGCGGGCCAAGAGACCCAGTACTTC
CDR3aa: CASSSLAGQETQYF

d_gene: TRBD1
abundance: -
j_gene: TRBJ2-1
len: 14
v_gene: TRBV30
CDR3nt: TGTGCCTGGAGCGGTCGACAGGGATACAATGAGCAGTTCTTC
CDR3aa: CAWSGRQGYNEQFF

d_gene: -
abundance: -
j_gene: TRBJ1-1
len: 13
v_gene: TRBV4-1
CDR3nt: TGCGCCAGCAGCCAAGTGGGGGACACTGAAGCTTTCTTT
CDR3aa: CASSQVGDTEAFF

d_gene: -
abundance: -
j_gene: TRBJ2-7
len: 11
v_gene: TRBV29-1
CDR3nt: TGCAGCGTTGAAGTAGGTTACGAGCAGTACTTC
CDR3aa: CSVEVGYEQYF

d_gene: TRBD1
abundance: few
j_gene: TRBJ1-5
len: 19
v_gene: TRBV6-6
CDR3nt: TGTGCCAGCAGTTACCCGGGTAATAGAGGACAGGGGTTTGATCAGCCCCAGCATTTT
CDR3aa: CASSYPGNRGQGFDQPQHF

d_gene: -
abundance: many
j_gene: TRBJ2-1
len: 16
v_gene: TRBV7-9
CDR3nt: TGTGCCAGCAGCGCAGACCTGGGGGGCCACTACAATGAGCAGTTCTTC
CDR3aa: CASSADLGGHYNEQFF

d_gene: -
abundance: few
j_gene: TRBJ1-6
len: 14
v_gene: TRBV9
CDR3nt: TGTGCCAGCAGCGTGGGGGACTATAATTCACCCCTCCACTTT
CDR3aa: CASSVGDYNSPLHF

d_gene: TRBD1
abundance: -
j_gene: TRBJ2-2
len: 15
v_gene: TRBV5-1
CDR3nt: TGCGCCAGCAGCCAGGGACAGACTCTCACCGGGGAGCTGTTTTTT
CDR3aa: CASSQGQTLTGELFF

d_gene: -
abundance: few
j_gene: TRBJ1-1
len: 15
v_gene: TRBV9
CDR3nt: TGTGCCAGCAGCGCGGGCTCGGCTTCGAACACTGAAGCTTTCTTT
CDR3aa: CASSAGSASNTEAFF

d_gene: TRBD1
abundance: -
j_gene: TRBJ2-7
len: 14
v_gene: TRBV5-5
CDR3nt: TGTGCCAGCAGCTCGGACAGGGCCTCCTACGAGCAGTACTTC
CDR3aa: CASSSDRASYEQYF

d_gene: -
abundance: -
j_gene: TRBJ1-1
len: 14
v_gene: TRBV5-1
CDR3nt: TGCGCCAGCACCGAGTGGGGGATGAACACTGAAGCTTTCTTT
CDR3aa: CASTEWGMNTEAFF

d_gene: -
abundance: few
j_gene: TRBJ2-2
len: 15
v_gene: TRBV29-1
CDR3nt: TGCAGCGTTGTGCGGGGACACTCGAACACCGGGGAGCTGTTTTTT
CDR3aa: CSVVRGHSNTGELFF

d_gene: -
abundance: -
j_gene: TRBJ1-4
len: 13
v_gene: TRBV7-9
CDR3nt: TGTGCCAGCAGCTTATTGGGGGAGGAAAAACTGTTTTTT
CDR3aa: CASSLLGEEKLFF

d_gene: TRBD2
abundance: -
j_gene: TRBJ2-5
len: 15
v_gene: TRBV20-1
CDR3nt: TGCAGTGCTAGAAGAAGCGGGAGGGAACAAGAGACCCAGTACTTC
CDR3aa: CSARRSGREQETQYF

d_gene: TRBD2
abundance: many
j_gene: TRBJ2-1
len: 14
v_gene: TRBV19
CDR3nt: TGTGCCAGTAGTTTAGGACTAGCGCCCAATGAGCAGTTCTTC
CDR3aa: CASSLGLAPNEQFF

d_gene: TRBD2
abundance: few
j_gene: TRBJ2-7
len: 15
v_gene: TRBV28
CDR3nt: TGTGCCAGCAGTCCGCCCGGGGGGATAAGTCACGAGCAGTACTTC
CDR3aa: CASSPPGGISHEQYF

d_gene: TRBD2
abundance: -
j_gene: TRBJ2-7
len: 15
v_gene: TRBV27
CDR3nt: TGTGCCAGCAGTGACACTAGCGGAGGCGTGTATGAGCAGTACTTC
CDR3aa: CASSDTSGGVYEQYF

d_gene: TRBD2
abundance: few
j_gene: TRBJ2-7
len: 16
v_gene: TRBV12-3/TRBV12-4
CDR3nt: TGTGCCAGCAGTACGCGACTAGCTGCAGCCTCCTACGAGCAGTACTTC
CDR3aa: CASSTRLAAASYEQYF

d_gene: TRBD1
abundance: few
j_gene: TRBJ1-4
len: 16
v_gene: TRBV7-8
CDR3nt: TGTGCCAGCAGCTTAGGAGGGACAGGGGTTAATGAAAAACTGTTTTTT
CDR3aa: CASSLGGTGVNEKLFF

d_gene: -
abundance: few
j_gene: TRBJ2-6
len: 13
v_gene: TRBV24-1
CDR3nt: TGTGCCACCAGTGTCTCTGGGGCCAACGTCCTGACTTTC
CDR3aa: CATSVSGANVLTF

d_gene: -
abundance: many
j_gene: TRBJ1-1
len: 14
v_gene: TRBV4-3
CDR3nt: TGCGCCAGCAGCCAAGCGCAGGGCTTCACTGAAGCTTTCTTT
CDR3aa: CASSQAQGFTEAFF

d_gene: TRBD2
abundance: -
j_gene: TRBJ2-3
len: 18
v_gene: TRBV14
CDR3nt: TGTGCCAGCAGCCAAGATCCGAACCGGGAGGCCAGCACAGATACGCAGTATTTT
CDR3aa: CASSQDPNREASTDTQYF

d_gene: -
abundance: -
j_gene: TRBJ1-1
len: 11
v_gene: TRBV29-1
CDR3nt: TGCAGCGCTGAAGAAGGGGGTGAAGCTTTCTTT
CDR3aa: CSAEEGGEAFF

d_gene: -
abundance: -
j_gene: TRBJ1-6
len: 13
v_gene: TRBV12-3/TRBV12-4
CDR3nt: TGTGCCAGCGCCTTGGGGGGAGGATCACCCCTCCACTTT
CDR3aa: CASALGGGSPLHF

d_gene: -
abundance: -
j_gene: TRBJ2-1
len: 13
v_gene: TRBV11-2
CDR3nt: TGTGCCAGCCCTTCCACCCGACACAATGAGCAGTTCTTC
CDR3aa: CASPSTRHNEQFF

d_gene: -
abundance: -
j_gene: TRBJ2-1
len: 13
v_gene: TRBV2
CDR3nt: TGTGCCAGCACCCGGGACCCCAGCCGGGAGCAGTTCTTC
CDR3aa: CASTRDPSREQFF

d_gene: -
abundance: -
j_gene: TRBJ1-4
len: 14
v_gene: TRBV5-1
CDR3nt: TGCGCCAGCAGGAGAGCCGGGACTAATGAAAAACTGTTTTTT
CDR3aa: CASRRAGTNEKLFF

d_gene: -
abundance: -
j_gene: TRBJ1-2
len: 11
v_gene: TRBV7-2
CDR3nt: TGTGCCAGCAGCTCAACGGGGGGAGCTCCCTTC
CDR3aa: CASSSTGGAPF

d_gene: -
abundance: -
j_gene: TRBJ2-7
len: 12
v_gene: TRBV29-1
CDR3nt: TGCAGCACTGACACCGACTACGAAGGGCAGTACTTC
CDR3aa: CSTDTDYEGQYF

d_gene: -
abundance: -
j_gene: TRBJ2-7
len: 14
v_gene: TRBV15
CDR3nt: TGTGCCACCAGCCCCCGGGACTCTCACTACGAGCAGTACTTC
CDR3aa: CATSPRDSHYEQYF

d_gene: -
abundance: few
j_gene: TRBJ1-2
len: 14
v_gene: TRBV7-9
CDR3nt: TGTGCCAGCAGCTTAGAGGGGTTGGTCTATGGCTACACCTTC
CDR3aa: CASSLEGLVYGYTF

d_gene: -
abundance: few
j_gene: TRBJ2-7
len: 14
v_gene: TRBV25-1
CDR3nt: TGTGCCAGCAGTGAATCCGGGTACTCCTACGAGCAGTACTTC
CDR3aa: CASSESGYSYEQYF

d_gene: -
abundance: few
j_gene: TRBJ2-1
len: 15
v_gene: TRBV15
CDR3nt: TGTGCCACCAGCAGAGAATGGAGCTCCTACAATGAGCAGTTCTTC
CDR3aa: CATSREWSSYNEQFF

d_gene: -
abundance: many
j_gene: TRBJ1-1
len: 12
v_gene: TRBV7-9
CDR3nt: TGTGCCAGCAGGAGGGAGAACACTGAAGCTTTCTTT
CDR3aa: CASRRENTEAFF

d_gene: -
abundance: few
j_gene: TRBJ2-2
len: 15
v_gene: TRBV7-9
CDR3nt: TGTGCCAGCAGCGTCTCTGGGGACAACACCGGGGAGCTGTTTTTT
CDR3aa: CASSVSGDNTGELFF

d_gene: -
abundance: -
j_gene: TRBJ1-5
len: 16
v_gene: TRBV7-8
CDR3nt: TGTGCCAGCAGCTTATATACAGGGCAGTACAATCAGCCCCAGCATTTT
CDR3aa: CASSLYTGQYNQPQHF

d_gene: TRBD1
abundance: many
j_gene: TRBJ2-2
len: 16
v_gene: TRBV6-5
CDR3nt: TGTGCCAGCAGACTACTCTACAGGGGGCGAAACGGGGAGCTGTTTTTT
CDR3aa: CASRLLYRGRNGELFF

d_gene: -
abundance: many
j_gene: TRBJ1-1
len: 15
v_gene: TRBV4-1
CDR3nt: TGCGCCAGCAGCCCCCGGAATGTGGGGACCACTGAAGCTTTCTTT
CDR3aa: CASSPRNVGTTEAFF

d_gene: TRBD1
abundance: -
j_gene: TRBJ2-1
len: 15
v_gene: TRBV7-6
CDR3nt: TGTGCCAGCCGGCCGTACAGGGGACCTGACAATGAGCAGTTCTTC
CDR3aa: CASRPYRGPDNEQFF

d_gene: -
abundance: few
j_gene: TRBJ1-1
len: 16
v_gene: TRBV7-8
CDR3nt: TGTGCCAGCAGCCTAACGTCCGGACAGTTATTCATTGAAGCTTTCTTT
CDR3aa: CASSLTSGQLFIEAFF

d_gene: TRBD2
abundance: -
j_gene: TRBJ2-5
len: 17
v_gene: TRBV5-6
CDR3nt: TGTGCCAGCAGCTTGGCCACTAGCGGGGGGTTCCAAGAGACCCAGTACTTC
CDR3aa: CASSLATSGGFQETQYF